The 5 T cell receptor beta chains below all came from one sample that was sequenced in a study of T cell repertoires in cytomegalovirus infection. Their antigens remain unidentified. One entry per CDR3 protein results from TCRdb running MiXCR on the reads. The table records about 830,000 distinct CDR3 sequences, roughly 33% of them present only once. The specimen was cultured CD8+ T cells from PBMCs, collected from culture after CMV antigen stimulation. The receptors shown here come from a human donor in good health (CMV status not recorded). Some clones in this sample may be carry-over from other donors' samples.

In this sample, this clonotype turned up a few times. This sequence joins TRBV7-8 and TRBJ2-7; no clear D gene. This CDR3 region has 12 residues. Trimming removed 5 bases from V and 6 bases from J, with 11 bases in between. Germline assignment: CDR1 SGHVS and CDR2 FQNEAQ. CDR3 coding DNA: TGTGCCAGCAGCCTGGCCCTAGGCGAGCAGTACGTC. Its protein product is CASSLALGEQYV.

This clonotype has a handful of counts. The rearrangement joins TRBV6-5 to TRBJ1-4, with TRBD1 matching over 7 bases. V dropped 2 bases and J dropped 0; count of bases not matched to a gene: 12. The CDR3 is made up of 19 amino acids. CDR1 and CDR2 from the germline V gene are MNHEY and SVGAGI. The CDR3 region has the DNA TGTGCCAGCAGTTACCGGGGACAGCACTTACCAGCAACTAATGAAAAACTGTTTTTT. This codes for CASSYRGQHLPATNEKLFF.

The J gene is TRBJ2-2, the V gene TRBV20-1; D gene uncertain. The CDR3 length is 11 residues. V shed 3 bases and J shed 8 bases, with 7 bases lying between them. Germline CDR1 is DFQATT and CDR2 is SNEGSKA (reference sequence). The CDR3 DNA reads TGCAGTGCTAGGGGCGCGGGGGAGCTGTTTTTT. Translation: CSARGAGELFF.

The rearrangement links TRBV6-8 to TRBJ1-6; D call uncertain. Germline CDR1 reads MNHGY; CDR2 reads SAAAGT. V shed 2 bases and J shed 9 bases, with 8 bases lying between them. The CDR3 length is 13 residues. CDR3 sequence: CASSYTEGSPLHF. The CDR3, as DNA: TGTGCCAGCAGTTACACGGAGGGTTCACCCCTCCACTTT.

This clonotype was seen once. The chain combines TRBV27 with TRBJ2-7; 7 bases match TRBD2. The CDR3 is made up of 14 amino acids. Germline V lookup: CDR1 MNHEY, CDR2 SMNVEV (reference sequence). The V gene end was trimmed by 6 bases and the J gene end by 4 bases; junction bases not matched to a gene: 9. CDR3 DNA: TGTGCCAGCAGGGCAGGCGGGGGATCATACGAGCAGTACTTC. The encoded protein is CASRAGGGSYEQYF.